This T cell receptor (beta chain) appears in the sequencing data of a study of T cells in Graves' hyperthyroidism and ophthalmopathy. Amplification of TCR beta CDR3 regions used RNA as the template. RT-PCR in the first round (using the HTBI primer set) targeted the TCR CDR3. TCRdb reprocessed the multiplex PCR reads via MiXCR and lists one record per CDR3 protein. The sample consists of 380,000 or so distinct CDR3 sequences, under 20% of them appearing once. Stability of Graves' hyperthyroidism was defined as absent ophthalmopathy progression within 18 months. Uncontrolled infection, other autoimmune disease, pregnancy or lactation excluded patients. Using around 10 ml of fresh peripheral blood, PBMCs were prepared. The germline V gene has CDR1 SGHTA and CDR2 FQGTGA. The CDR3 is 13 amino acids. V gave up 5 bases and J gave up 4 bases, with 11 bases separating them. This clonotype was counted at least ten times. Its cognate antigen is unknown.

General observations from the study: Ophthalmopathy and stable hyperthyroidism were separated by a 13 V-J model.

This clonotype was obtained from a woman aged 18-29 years with Graves' hyperthyroidism. Sequencing used blood. This chain connects TRBV7-3 to TRBJ2-5; D remains unclear. DNA for the CDR3: TGTGCCAGCAGCCCTTCGGTGGGAGAGACCCAGTACTTC. This translates into CASSPSVGETQYF. The whole variable domain, filled in from reference TRBV7-3 and TRBJ2-5, reads GAGVSQTPSNKVTEKGKYVELRCDPISGHTALYWYRQSLGQGPEFLIYFQGTGAADDSGLPNDRFFAVRPEGSVSTLKIQRTERGDSAVYLCASSPSVGETQYFGPGTRLLVL.